The subject of this entry is one T cell receptor (beta chain). The antigen remains undetermined. The source of the sample is a study of blood T cells in healthy people across ages. Background on the study: Template switching picked up about one barcoded beta molecule for each two T cells.

The V gene's germline CDR1 is MNHEY and CDR2 SVGAGI. The CDR3 sequence is 15 residues long. V dropped 0 bases and J dropped 4 bases, with 9 bases sitting between them. Findings and caveats of the study: Shifts in expanded clonotypes may have been confounded by donor CMV status, which was unknown.

Next came a second PCR, run for about 7 to 11 cycles, which used a sample-barcoded 5' primer along with a J-beta primer mix. Tags on each cDNA molecule came from a template-switch adaptor with 12 random nucleotides. Using its own MiXCR run on the 5' RACE reads, TCRdb lists one record per CDR3 protein. The sample has hundreds of thousands of distinct CDR3 sequences, around 38% seen once. This receptor was identified in a man older than 75 in good health. Sequencing input: blood. The chain recombines TRBV6-5 with TRBJ1-4, with D unresolved. In DNA, the CDR3 is TGTGCCAGCAGTTACTCTGCGTATCATAATGAAAAACTGTTTTTT. It is translated as CASSYSAYHNEKLFF.